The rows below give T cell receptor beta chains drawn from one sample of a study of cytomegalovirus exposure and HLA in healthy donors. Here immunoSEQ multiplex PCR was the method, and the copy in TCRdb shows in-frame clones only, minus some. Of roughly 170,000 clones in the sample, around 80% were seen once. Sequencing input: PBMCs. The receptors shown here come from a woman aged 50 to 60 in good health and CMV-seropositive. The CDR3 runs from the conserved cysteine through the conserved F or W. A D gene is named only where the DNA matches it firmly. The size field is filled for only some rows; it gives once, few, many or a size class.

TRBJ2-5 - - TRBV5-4 CASSFPRGIGETQYF TGTGCCAGCAGCTTCCCCAGGGGCATAGGGGAGACCCAGTACTTC
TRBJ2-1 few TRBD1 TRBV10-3 CAINTGGENEQFF TGTGCCATCAATACAGGGGGCGAGAATGAGCAGTTCTTC
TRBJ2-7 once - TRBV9 CASSPRDTEFYEQYF TGTGCCAGCAGCCCCCGGGACACAGAGTTTTACGAGCAGTACTTC
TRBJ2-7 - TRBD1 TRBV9 CASSKDRGLLGEQYF TGTGCCAGCAGCAAAGACAGGGGGCTCCTTGGCGAGCAGTACTTC
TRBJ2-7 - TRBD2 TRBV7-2 CASSLGASGRTSSYEQYF TGTGCCAGCAGCTTAGGTGCTAGCGGGAGGACAAGCTCCTACGAGCAGTACTTC
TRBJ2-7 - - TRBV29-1 CSVEDFQGREQYF TGCAGCGTTGAAGATTTTCAGGGCCGGGAGCAGTACTTC
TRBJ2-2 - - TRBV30 CAWSVRSVANTGELFF TGTGCCTGGAGTGTACGTTCAGTCGCGAACACCGGGGAGCTGTTTTTT
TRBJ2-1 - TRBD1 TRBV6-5 CASSYRGQGNEQFF TGTGCCAGCAGTTACCGAGGACAGGGTAATGAGCAGTTCTTC
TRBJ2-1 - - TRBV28 CASSLLRNEQFF TGTGCCAGCAGCCTATTGCGGAATGAGCAGTTCTTC
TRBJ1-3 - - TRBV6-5 CASSYVADGNTIYF TGTGCCAGCAGTTATGTGGCTGATGGAAACACCATATATTTT
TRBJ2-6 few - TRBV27 CASSSTLLSGANVLTF TGTGCCAGCAGTTCCACTCTTCTCTCTGGGGCCAACGTCCTGACTTTC
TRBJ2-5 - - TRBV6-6 CASSYSRETQYF TGTGCCAGCAGTTACTCTCGAGAGACCCAGTACTTC
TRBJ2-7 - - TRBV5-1 CASSPTKGAHEQYF TGCGCCAGCAGCCCGACAAAGGGAGCACACGAGCAGTACTTC
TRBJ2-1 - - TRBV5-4 CASSLMGARSYNEQFF TGTGCCAGCAGCTTGATGGGGGCCAGATCCTACAATGAGCAGTTCTTC
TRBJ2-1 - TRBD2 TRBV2 CASRTGGHEQFF TGTGCCAGCAGAACGGGGGGTCATGAGCAGTTCTTC
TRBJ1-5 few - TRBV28 CASSRDSLGSNQPQHF TGTGCCAGCAGTCGGGACTCTCTTGGCAGCAATCAGCCCCAGCATTTT
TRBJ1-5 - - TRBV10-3 CAISESTGRQPQHF TGTGCCATCAGTGAGTCAACAGGACGGCAGCCCCAGCATTTT
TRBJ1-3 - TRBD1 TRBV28 CASNSDRGRNTIYF TGTGCCAGCAATTCGGACAGGGGGAGAAACACCATATATTTT
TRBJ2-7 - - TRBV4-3 CASSRPGVGFGEQYF TGCGCCAGCAGCCGGCCCGGGGTCGGGTTTGGAGAGCAGTACTTC
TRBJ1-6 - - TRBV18 CASSPAPQDSPLHF TGTGCCAGCTCACCAGCCCCCCAGGATTCACCCCTCCACTTT
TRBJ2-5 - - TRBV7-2 CASSLMGGAPKGETQYF TGTGCCAGCAGCTTAATGGGCGGGGCTCCCAAGGGAGAGACCCAGTACTTC
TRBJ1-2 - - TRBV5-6 CASSLVRYNYGYTF TGTGCCAGCAGCTTGGTCAGGTATAACTATGGCTACACCTTC
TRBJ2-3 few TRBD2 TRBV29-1 CSVVRQRAGGRWDTQYF TGCAGCGTTGTTCGCCAACGAGCGGGAGGACGGTGGGATACGCAGTATTTT
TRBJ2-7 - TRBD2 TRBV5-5 CASSPGVAGITYEQYF TGTGCCAGCAGCCCCGGGGTAGCGGGGATTACCTACGAGCAGTACTTC
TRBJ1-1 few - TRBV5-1 CASSLEGGVNTEAFF TGCGCCAGCAGCTTGGAGGGGGGGGTGAACACTGAAGCTTTCTTT
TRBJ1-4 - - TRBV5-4 CASSSSRGNNEKLFF TGTGCCAGCAGCTCCTCTCGGGGGAATAATGAAAAACTGTTTTTT
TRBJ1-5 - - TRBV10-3 CAISESAGGNQPQHF TGTGCCATCAGTGAATCCGCCGGGGGCAATCAGCCCCAGCATTTT
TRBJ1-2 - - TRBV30 CAWSRGNYGYTF TGTGCCTGGAGTCGGGGGAACTATGGCTACACCTTC
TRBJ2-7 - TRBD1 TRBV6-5 CASSKTGVNYEQYF TGTGCCAGCAGTAAAACAGGGGTGAACTACGAGCAGTACTTC
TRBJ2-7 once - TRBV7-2 CASSLERQGSILREQYF TGTGCCAGCAGCTTAGAGCGCCAGGGGTCGATTTTGCGCGAGCAGTACTTC